Listed here are 26 T cell receptor beta chains from one sample, sequenced in a study of T cells after yellow fever vaccination. MiXCR, applied by TCRdb to the 5' RACE reads, yields one record per CDR3 protein. Of hundreds of thousands of distinct CDR3 sequences listed, more than 9% are singletons. The material was PBMCs, obtained on the day of the first yellow fever vaccination. Receptors were obtained from a man between 18 and 29 years old who received the YFV17D yellow fever vaccine.

This clonotype was picked up a small number of times. The chain carries TRBV5-1 and TRBJ2-1, with 8 bases lining up with TRBD1. Trimming took 0 bases from V and 6 from J; bases not matched to a gene: 11. The CDR3 consists of 17 residues. Germline CDR1 and CDR2: SGHRS and YFSETQ. In DNA, the CDR3 is TGCGCCAGCAGCTTGGCTACTCTTGGACAGGGATTCAATGAGCAGTTCTTC. Translating it yields CASSLATLGQGFNEQFF.

This clonotype occurred a few times. This sequence joins TRBV18 and TRBJ2-7; D might be TRBD1 (6 bases). The germline CDR1 and CDR2 sequences are KGHSH and LQKENI. This CDR3 has 15 amino acids. Trimming pared 2 bases from V and 0 bases from J, leaving 11 bases between. CDR3 sequence: CASSPVAGDSYEQYF. The CDR3 bases are TGTGCCAGCTCACCAGTGGCAGGGGACTCCTACGAGCAGTACTTC.

The V call is TRBV12-3 or TRBV12-4, the J call TRBJ1-1; 7 bases map to TRBD1. The CDR3 spans 15 residues. With V trimmed by 5 bases and J by 0 bases, 6 bases remained unmatched. DNA for the CDR3: TGTGCCAGCAGTCGAAAGGGACAGATGAACACTGAAGCTTTCTTT. It is translated as CASSRKGQMNTEAFF.

This clonotype was seen at least ten times. The chain carries TRBV2 and TRBJ2-3, with a weak D call TRBD2 (7 bases). The germline V and J ends were trimmed by 9 bases and 3 bases, with 19 bases remaining between them. Germline assignment: CDR1 SNHLY and CDR2 FYNNEI. This CDR3 comprises 15 residues. In DNA form, the CDR3 reads TGTGCCAGAAGGACGGGGGGCCCTGATACAGATACGCAGTATTTT. This codes for CARRTGGPDTDTQYF.

This clonotype was counted ten times or more. This chain connects TRBV27 to TRBJ1-1, with D maybe TRBD1 (6 bases). Trimming took 5 bases from V and 1 from J, leaving 14 bases between them. CDR1 is MNHEY, CDR2 SMNVEV, per germline (reference sequence). This CDR3 spans 15 amino acids. Here the CDR3 reads CASSPSTGANTEAFF. Here the CDR3 DNA reads TGTGCCAGCAGTCCATCGACAGGTGCGAACACTGAAGCTTTCTTT.

This clonotype was counted only a few times. This chain uses TRBV6-1 with TRBJ1-4; D unresolved. The CDR3 sequence is 16 residues long. Trimming removed 6 bases from V and 7 bases from J, with 21 bases in between. Germline V gene data show CDR1 as MNHNS and CDR2 as SASEGT. The CDR3 is CASSKRPPGYGEKLFF. For the CDR3, the DNA is TGTGCCAGCAGCAAACGACCCCCGGGTTACGGTGAAAAACTGTTTTTT.

This clonotype has ten or more counts. The rearrangement joins TRBV5-6 to TRBJ1-4, with no clear D. Trimming pared 6 bases from V and 8 bases from J, leaving 11 bases between. The CDR3 consists of 12 residues. Germline CDR1 is SGHDT and CDR2 is YYEEEE. The CDR3 sequence: CASNLWEEKLFF. CDR3 nucleotide sequence: TGTGCCAGCAACCTGTGGGAGGAAAAACTGTTTTTT.

This clonotype has only a few counts. This chain connects TRBV10-3 to TRBJ1-2; tentatively, D is TRBD1 (5 bases). The CDR3 is 13 amino acids. V was shortened by 3 bases and J by 6 bases, with 11 bases between the two germline ends. In germline, CDR1 is ENHRY, CDR2 SYGVKD. CDR3: CAISDPGQDGYTF. DNA for the CDR3: TGTGCCATCAGTGACCCAGGGCAGGATGGCTACACCTTC.

The chain recombines TRBV3-1 with TRBJ2-1; 7 bases fit TRBD2. The ends lost 2 bases at V and 6 bases at J; junction bases unmatched: 4. The CDR3 length is 14 residues. Per the germline V gene, CDR1 is LGHDT and CDR2 is YNNKEL (reference sequence). The CDR3 reads CASSQLADLNEQFF. Written as DNA, the CDR3 is TGTGCCAGCAGCCAACTAGCGGACCTCAATGAGCAGTTCTTC.

A few counts support this clonotype. V usage is TRBV4-1 and J usage is TRBJ2-2; the D gene is possibly TRBD1 (6 bases). This CDR3 comprises 16 residues. The V end was cut by 4 bases, the J end by 5 bases, with 17 bases between. Germline CDR1 MGHRA, CDR2 YSYEKL. The CDR3 DNA follows: TGCGCCAGCAGCCCTACTACAGGGCACAAAACCGGGGAGCTGTTTTTT. Translated: CASSPTTGHKTGELFF.

In DNA, the CDR3 is TGCGCCAGCAGCTTGGCGCTAGCGGGGAGTTCGAACACCGGGGAGCTGTTTTTT. This encodes CASSLALAGSSNTGELFF. The chain combines TRBV5-1 with TRBJ2-2, with 9 bases lining up with TRBD2. Germline values: CDR1 SGHRS, CDR2 YFSETQ. The CDR3 consists of 18 residues. J was trimmed by 0 bases and V by 0 bases; bases with no gene match: 6.

The chain is built from TRBV11-1 and TRBJ2-5; 13 bases agree with TRBD2. Losses at the gene ends were 6 bases for V and 5 bases for J; bases not matched to a gene: 6. The CDR3 is 15 residues long. Germline assignment: CDR1 SGHAT and CDR2 FQDESV (reference sequence). This CDR3 reads CASRLGLAGEETQYF. The CDR3 DNA follows: TGTGCCAGCAGACTAGGACTAGCGGGGGAGGAGACCCAGTACTTC.

The J gene is TRBJ1-1, the V gene TRBV7-8; D unclear. The CDR3 sequence is 13 residues long. Looked up from germline, CDR1 is SGHVS and CDR2 is FQNEAQ. Trimming pared 1 base from V and 9 bases from J, leaving 12 bases between. The CDR3 loop reads CASSLETETKAFF. The CDR3 DNA sequence: TGTGCCAGCAGCTTAGAGACCGAGACTAAAGCTTTCTTT.

The rearrangement links TRBV5-4 to TRBJ2-7; 8 nucleotides agree with TRBD1. The CDR3 covers 15 residues. Per germline, CDR1 SGHNT and CDR2 YYREEE (reference sequence). Trimming at V came to 5 bases and at J to 7 bases, leaving 14 bases not matched to a gene. CDR3 in DNA: TGTGCCAGCAGTAGGCCGGGACAGGCGTTGTTGGAGCAGTACTTC. Encoded protein: CASSRPGQALLEQYF.

This clonotype was recorded a few times. The chain has TRBV29-1 and TRBJ2-2; 7 bases are a match to TRBD1. The CDR3 contains 15 residues. Per the germline V gene, CDR1 is SQVTM and CDR2 is ANQGSEA. With 6 bases clipped from V and 2 bases from J, the junction kept 9 bases outside the gene matches. CDR3 bases: TGCAGCGTACGAGCGACAGGGCCAAACACCGGGGAGCTGTTTTTT. Protein product: CSVRATGPNTGELFF.

V usage is TRBV11-2 and J usage is TRBJ1-2; TRBD1 might be the D (5 bases). The germline gives CDR1 SGHAT, CDR2 FQNNGV. CDR3 size: 13 residues. With 5 bases removed from V and 4 bases from J, the gap between germline ends came to 11 bases. CDR3 sequence: CASSMGGFYGYTF. The CDR3 nucleotides are TGTGCCAGCAGCATGGGGGGGTTCTATGGCTACACCTTC.

The table lists this clonotype with a few counts. This chain connects TRBV29-1 to TRBJ1-1, with TRBD1 matching over 10 bases. Germline CDR1 is SQVTM and CDR2 is ANQGSEA. The trim removed 7 bases at V and 6 bases at J, leaving 11 bases unmatched. The CDR3 has 14 residues. CDR3 DNA: TGCAGCGCCCAGGAGGACAGGGGGGCCTCTGAAGCTTTCTTT. It is translated as CSAQEDRGASEAFF.

The sample holds many counts of this clonotype. V usage is TRBV12-3 or TRBV12-4 and J usage is TRBJ2-1; either TRBD1 or TRBD2 may fit D (5 bases each). The CDR3 runs 13 residues. V dropped 6 bases and J dropped 13 bases, with 19 bases sitting between them. In DNA form, the CDR3 reads TGTGCCAGCAGAAGGGACGGGGCTGGTAGTCAGTTCTTC. Protein sequence: CASRRDGAGSQFF.

The chain links TRBV6-5 to TRBJ1-2; D may be TRBD1 (6 bases). CDR1 MNHEY and CDR2 SVGAGI come from the germline V gene. Trimming took 9 bases from V and 3 from J, leaving 17 bases between them. CDR3 length: 14 amino acids. The CDR3: CASTLGGTDYGYTF. The CDR3 coding sequence is TGTGCCAGTACTTTGGGGGGCACGGACTATGGCTACACCTTC.

This clonotype was recorded at least ten times. V usage is TRBV5-1 and J usage is TRBJ2-3, with no clear D. CDR1 and CDR2 (germline): SGHRS, YFSETQ. The CDR3 spans 13 residues. Trimming removed 2 bases at V and 4 bases at J, with 8 bases between. CDR3: CASSFRVSDTQYF. CDR3 bases: TGCGCCAGCAGCTTCCGGGTTTCAGATACGCAGTATTTT.

This clonotype was counted at least ten times. The junction departs from germline at one end; a sequencing error may be responsible. The CDR3 DNA reads as TGTGCCAGCAGCAGTTGGACACTGGGCGCGGACAGGCGTAATCGGCCCCAGCATTTT. This sequence encodes CASSSWTLGADRRNRPQHF. The rearrangement joins TRBV4-2 to TRBJ1-5; 7 bases are a match to TRBD1. This CDR3 region has 19 residues. The V gene's germline CDR1 is LGHNA and CDR2 YNFKEQ.

The chain is built from TRBV5-1 and TRBJ2-2; TRBD1 might be the D (6 bases). The CDR3 length is 16 residues. The germline V gene has CDR1 SGHRS and CDR2 YFSETQ. The V gene lost 0 bases and the J gene lost 1 base, with 10 bases spanning the gap. CDR3 amino acids: CASSLESGQNTGELFF. CDR3 DNA sequence: TGCGCCAGCAGCTTGGAGTCGGGACAGAACACCGGGGAGCTGTTTTTT.

This clonotype has ten or more counts. V and J are TRBV20-1 and TRBJ2-1, with D possibly TRBD2 on 5 matching bases. V lost 6 bases and J 7 bases, leaving 16 bases between the germline ends. Germline loops: CDR1 DFQATT, CDR2 SNEGSKA (reference sequence). This CDR3 has 13 residues. The CDR3 region is CSARRGSGNEQFF. CDR3 nucleotides: TGCAGTGCCCGACGGGGTTCGGGGAATGAGCAGTTCTTC.

There are many counts of this clonotype. The rearrangement uses TRBV11-1 and TRBJ2-1, with 7 bases aligning to TRBD2. Germline assignment: CDR1 SGHAT and CDR2 FQDESV (reference sequence). The V segment lost 1 base and the J segment 4 bases; nucleotides outside the gene matches: 25. The CDR3 has 22 amino acids. Here the CDR3 reads CASSLGFKRWTSGPPEYNEQFF. The CDR3 nucleotides read TGTGCCAGCAGCTTAGGCTTTAAGAGGTGGACTAGTGGCCCCCCGGAATACAATGAGCAGTTCTTC.

This clonotype was counted only a few times. This chain links TRBV7-2 with TRBJ1-2; no clear D. This CDR3 contains 17 residues. Germline V lookup: CDR1 SGHTA, CDR2 FQGNSA. V shed 3 bases and J shed 4 bases, with 21 bases lying between them. This chain's CDR3 is CASSLSYLFPSGYGYTF. The CDR3 DNA reads as TGTGCCAGCAGCTTGTCCTACCTTTTCCCGTCGGGCTATGGCTACACCTTC.

This clonotype showed up just a few times. This sequence joins TRBV7-9 and TRBJ2-1, with unresolved D. Germline V CDR1 and CDR2: SEHNR, FQNEAQ (reference sequence). V was clipped by 1 base and J by 8 bases, with 15 bases between them. The CDR3 consists of 15 residues. The CDR3 protein is CASSLVGKNRHEQFF. For the CDR3, the DNA is TGTGCCAGCAGCTTAGTAGGGAAAAATCGGCATGAGCAGTTCTTC.